The rows below give T cell receptor beta chains drawn from one sample of a study of OX40 agonist ivuxolimab in advanced cancers. The assay was immunoSEQ multiplex PCR, and TCRdb's table has in-frame clones only and misses some. The table has tens of thousands of clones, roughly four fifths seen once. The sequences come from CD4+ or CD8+ T cells sorted from blood, collected in a trial of the OX40 agonist ivuxolimab. All receptors come from an adult with an advanced solid tumor such as melanoma, head and neck, liver or kidney cancer. The CDR3 runs from the conserved cysteine through the conserved F or W. Fields, in order: V gene, J gene, CDR3 length, D gene, clone size, CDR3 protein, CDR3 DNA. The D gene is left open where the match is weak. The listing skips clone size in some rows; elsewhere it reads once, few, many or a size class.

V gene: TRBV5-1
J gene: TRBJ2-5
CDR3 length: 16
D gene: TRBD2
clone size: -
CDR3 protein: CASSLGSGAGVETQYF
CDR3 DNA: TGCGCCAGCAGCTTGGGATCCGGAGCGGGGGTCGAGACCCAGTACTTC

V gene: TRBV7-2
J gene: TRBJ1-6
CDR3 length: 15
D gene: -
clone size: -
CDR3 protein: CASSLGHGGNSPLHF
CDR3 DNA: TGTGCCAGCAGCTTAGGTCACGGAGGAAATTCACCCCTCCACTTT

V gene: TRBV5-6
J gene: TRBJ1-2
CDR3 length: 17
D gene: -
clone size: -
CDR3 protein: CASSLRGGPTLNYGYTF
CDR3 DNA: TGTGCCAGCAGCTTGAGGGGGGGCCCTACTCTTAACTATGGCTACACCTTC

V gene: TRBV6-5
J gene: TRBJ2-3
CDR3 length: 11
D gene: -
clone size: -
CDR3 protein: CASRFSDTQYF
CDR3 DNA: TGTGCCAGCCGGTTTTCAGATACGCAGTATTTT

V gene: TRBV5-1
J gene: TRBJ1-1
CDR3 length: 15
D gene: TRBD1
clone size: -
CDR3 protein: CASSSLTGGNTEAFF
CDR3 DNA: TGCGCCAGCAGCTCCCTGACAGGGGGGAACACTGAAGCTTTCTTT

V gene: TRBV11-2
J gene: TRBJ2-3
CDR3 length: 16
D gene: -
clone size: -
CDR3 protein: CASSLDRAGASDTQYF
CDR3 DNA: TGTGCCAGCAGCTTAGATCGTGCGGGGGCCTCAGATACGCAGTATTTT

V gene: TRBV28
J gene: TRBJ1-1
CDR3 length: 14
D gene: -
clone size: -
CDR3 protein: CASSLLSGDTEAFF
CDR3 DNA: TGTGCCAGCAGTTTATTATCGGGGGACACTGAAGCTTTCTTT

V gene: TRBV2
J gene: TRBJ1-2
CDR3 length: 14
D gene: -
clone size: few
CDR3 protein: CASQTQQHNYGYTF
CDR3 DNA: TGTGCCAGCCAGACCCAACAGCATAACTATGGCTACACCTTC

V gene: TRBV5-6
J gene: TRBJ1-2
CDR3 length: 14
D gene: TRBD1
clone size: -
CDR3 protein: CASRPDRVYPGYTF
CDR3 DNA: TGTGCCAGCAGGCCCGACAGGGTGTATCCTGGCTACACCTTC

V gene: TRBV15
J gene: TRBJ1-3
CDR3 length: 16
D gene: -
clone size: -
CDR3 protein: CATSRDIRASGNTIYF
CDR3 DNA: TGTGCCACCAGCAGAGATATTCGGGCCTCTGGAAACACCATATATTTT

V gene: TRBV5-1
J gene: TRBJ1-1
CDR3 length: 14
D gene: -
clone size: -
CDR3 protein: CASSSDGMNTEAFF
CDR3 DNA: TGCGCCAGCAGCTCTGACGGCATGAACACTGAAGCTTTCTTT

V gene: TRBV6-5
J gene: TRBJ1-1
CDR3 length: 14
D gene: -
clone size: -
CDR3 protein: CASREGTSNTEAFF
CDR3 DNA: TGTGCCAGCAGGGAGGGTACATCGAACACTGAAGCTTTCTTT

V gene: TRBV25-1
J gene: TRBJ1-1
CDR3 length: 15
D gene: TRBD1
clone size: -
CDR3 protein: CASRPDRGGLTEAFF
CDR3 DNA: TGTGCCAGCAGACCGGACAGGGGAGGTCTCACTGAAGCTTTCTTT

V gene: TRBV7-6
J gene: TRBJ2-2
CDR3 length: 18
D gene: TRBD1
clone size: -
CDR3 protein: CASSPRPPDRGAPGELFF
CDR3 DNA: TGTGCCAGCAGTCCCCGCCCCCCGGACAGGGGGGCCCCCGGGGAGCTGTTTTTT

V gene: TRBV6-5
J gene: TRBJ1-1
CDR3 length: 14
D gene: -
clone size: once
CDR3 protein: CASSYRGKNTEAFF
CDR3 DNA: TGTGCCAGCAGTTACAGGGGAAAGAACACTGAAGCTTTCTTT

V gene: TRBV19
J gene: TRBJ1-1
CDR3 length: 15
D gene: TRBD1
clone size: -
CDR3 protein: CASRTPGTVNTEAFF
CDR3 DNA: TGTGCCAGCCGCACCCCCGGGACAGTGAACACTGAAGCTTTCTTT

V gene: TRBV4-1
J gene: TRBJ1-2
CDR3 length: 16
D gene: -
clone size: -
CDR3 protein: CASSMNVGVRLEGYTF
CDR3 DNA: TGCGCCAGCAGCATGAACGTTGGGGTGAGGTTGGAGGGCTACACCTTC

V gene: TRBV2
J gene: TRBJ1-1
CDR3 length: 13
D gene: -
clone size: -
CDR3 protein: CASSTLQGTEAFF
CDR3 DNA: TGTGCCAGCAGTACCCTCCAGGGGACTGAAGCTTTCTTT

V gene: TRBV19
J gene: TRBJ1-4
CDR3 length: 13
D gene: -
clone size: few
CDR3 protein: CASSGQKHEKLFF
CDR3 DNA: TGTGCCAGTAGTGGGCAGAAGCATGAAAAACTGTTTTTT

V gene: TRBV7-2
J gene: TRBJ2-2
CDR3 length: 11
D gene: -
clone size: -
CDR3 protein: CASSYTRELFF
CDR3 DNA: TGTGCCAGCAGTTATACACGGGAGCTGTTTTTT

V gene: TRBV5-1
J gene: TRBJ2-5
CDR3 length: 17
D gene: TRBD2
clone size: few
CDR3 protein: CASSSGLATGVRETQYF
CDR3 DNA: TGCGCCAGCAGCTCAGGACTAGCCACGGGGGTGAGAGAGACCCAGTACTTC

V gene: TRBV10-3
J gene: TRBJ1-5
CDR3 length: 15
D gene: TRBD1
clone size: -
CDR3 protein: CAISEGRGRPGPQHF
CDR3 DNA: TGTGCCATCAGTGAGGGCAGGGGGCGGCCCGGGCCCCAGCATTTT

V gene: TRBV7-2
J gene: TRBJ1-2
CDR3 length: 14
D gene: -
clone size: -
CDR3 protein: CASSPDTSTYGYTF
CDR3 DNA: TGTGCCAGCAGCCCAGACACCTCCACCTATGGCTACACCTTC

V gene: TRBV13
J gene: TRBJ1-1
CDR3 length: 15
D gene: -
clone size: -
CDR3 protein: CASSPGAGLNTEAFF
CDR3 DNA: TGTGCCAGCAGCCCGGGGGCAGGATTGAACACTGAAGCTTTCTTT

V gene: TRBV5-8
J gene: TRBJ1-4
CDR3 length: 15
D gene: TRBD1
clone size: -
CDR3 protein: CASSLGQGGKEKLFF
CDR3 DNA: TGTGCCAGCAGCTTGGGACAGGGGGGGAAAGAAAAACTGTTTTTT

V gene: TRBV7-2
J gene: TRBJ1-5
CDR3 length: 14
D gene: TRBD1
clone size: -
CDR3 protein: CASSTGTGAQPQHF
CDR3 DNA: TGTGCCAGCAGCACCGGGACAGGGGCCCAGCCCCAGCATTTT

V gene: TRBV18
J gene: TRBJ2-1
CDR3 length: 13
D gene: -
clone size: -
CDR3 protein: CASSMRTDNEQFF
CDR3 DNA: TGTGCCAGCTCCATGCGCACTGACAATGAGCAGTTCTTC

V gene: TRBV5-1
J gene: TRBJ1-4
CDR3 length: 16
D gene: TRBD1
clone size: -
CDR3 protein: CASSTGQGATNEKLFF
CDR3 DNA: TGCGCCAGCAGCACGGGACAGGGGGCAACTAATGAAAAACTGTTTTTT